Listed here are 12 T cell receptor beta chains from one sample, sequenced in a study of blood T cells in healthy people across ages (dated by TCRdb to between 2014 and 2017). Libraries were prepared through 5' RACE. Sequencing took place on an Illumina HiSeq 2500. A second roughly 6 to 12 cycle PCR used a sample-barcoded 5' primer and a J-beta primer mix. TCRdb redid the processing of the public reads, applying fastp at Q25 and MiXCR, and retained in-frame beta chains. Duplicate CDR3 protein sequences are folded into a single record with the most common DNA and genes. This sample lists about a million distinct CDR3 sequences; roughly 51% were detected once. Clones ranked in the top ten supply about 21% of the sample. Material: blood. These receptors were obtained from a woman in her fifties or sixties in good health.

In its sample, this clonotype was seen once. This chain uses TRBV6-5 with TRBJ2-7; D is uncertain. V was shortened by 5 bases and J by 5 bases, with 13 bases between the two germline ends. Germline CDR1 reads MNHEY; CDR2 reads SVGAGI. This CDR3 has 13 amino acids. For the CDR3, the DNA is TGTGCCAGCAGTAGTAGCTGGAGACACGAGCAGTACTTC. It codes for CASSSSWRHEQYF.

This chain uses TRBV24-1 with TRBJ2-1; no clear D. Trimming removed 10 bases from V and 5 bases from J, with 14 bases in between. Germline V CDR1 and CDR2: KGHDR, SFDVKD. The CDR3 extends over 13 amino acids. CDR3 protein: CATEAGLNNEQFF. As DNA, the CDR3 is TGTGCCACTGAGGCTGGTTTGAACAATGAGCAGTTCTTC.

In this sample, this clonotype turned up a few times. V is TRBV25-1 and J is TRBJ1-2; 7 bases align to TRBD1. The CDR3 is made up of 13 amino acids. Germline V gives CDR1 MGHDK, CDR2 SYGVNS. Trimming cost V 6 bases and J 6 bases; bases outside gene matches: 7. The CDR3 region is CASRATGAHGYTF. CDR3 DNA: TGTGCCAGCAGGGCAACAGGGGCACATGGCTACACCTTC.

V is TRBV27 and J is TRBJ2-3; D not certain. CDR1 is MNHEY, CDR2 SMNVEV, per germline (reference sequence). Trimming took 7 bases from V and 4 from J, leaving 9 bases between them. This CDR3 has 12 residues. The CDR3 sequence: CASIGTADTQYF. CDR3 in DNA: TGTGCCAGCATTGGTACAGCAGATACGCAGTATTTT.

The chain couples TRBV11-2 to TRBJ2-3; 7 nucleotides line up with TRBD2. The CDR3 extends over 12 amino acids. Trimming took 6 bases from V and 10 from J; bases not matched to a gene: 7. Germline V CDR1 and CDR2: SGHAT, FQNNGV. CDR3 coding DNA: TGTGCCAGCAGACCTGCGGGAGCGGCGCAGTATTTT. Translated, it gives CASRPAGAAQYF. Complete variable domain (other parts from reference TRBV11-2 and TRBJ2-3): EAGVAQSPRYKIIEKRQSVAFWCNPISGHATLYWYQQILGQGPKLLIQFQNNGVVDDSQLPKDRFSAERLKGVDSTLKIQPAKLEDSAVYLCASRPAGAAQYFGPGTRLTVL.

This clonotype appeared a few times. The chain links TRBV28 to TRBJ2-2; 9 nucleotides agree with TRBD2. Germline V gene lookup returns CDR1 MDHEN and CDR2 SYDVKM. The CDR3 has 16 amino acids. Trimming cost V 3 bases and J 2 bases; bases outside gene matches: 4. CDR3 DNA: TGTGCCAGCAGTTTCTTCCTAGCGGGAAACACCGGGGAGCTGTTTTTT. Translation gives CASSFFLAGNTGELFF.

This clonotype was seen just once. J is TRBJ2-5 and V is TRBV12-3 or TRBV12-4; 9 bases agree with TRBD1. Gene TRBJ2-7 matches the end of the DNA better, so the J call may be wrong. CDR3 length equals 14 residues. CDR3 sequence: CASRSRDRESEQYF. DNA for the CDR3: TGTGCCAGCAGGTCCCGGGACAGGGAGTCCGAGCAGTACTTC.

In DNA form, the CDR3 reads TGCAGCGTTGCCCGCGGGGACAGCAATCAGCCCCAGCATTTT. This codes for CSVARGDSNQPQHF. The J gene is TRBJ1-5, the V gene TRBV29-1, with a possible D match to TRBD1 (5 bases). The CDR3 runs 14 residues. The V and J ends lost 4 bases and 1 base respectively, with 11 bases between them. The germline gives CDR1 SQVTM, CDR2 ANQGSEA.

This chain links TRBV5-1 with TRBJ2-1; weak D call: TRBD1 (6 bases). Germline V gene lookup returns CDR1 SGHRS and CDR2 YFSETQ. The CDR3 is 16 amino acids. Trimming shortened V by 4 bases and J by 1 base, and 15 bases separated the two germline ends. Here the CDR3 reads CASSPEGTLSYNEQFF. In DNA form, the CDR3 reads TGCGCCAGCAGCCCCGAGGGGACATTATCCTACAATGAGCAGTTCTTC.

The CDR3 nucleotides read TGTGCCAGCACCTTGGGGGCAGAACAGTTCTTC. It encodes CASTLGAEQFF. The chain couples TRBV27 to TRBJ2-1; tentative D call: TRBD1 (6 bases). Deletions cut 7 bases from V and 13 bases from J, with 14 bases between. The CDR3 sequence is 11 residues long. The germline V gene encodes CDR1 MNHEY and CDR2 SMNVEV (reference sequence).

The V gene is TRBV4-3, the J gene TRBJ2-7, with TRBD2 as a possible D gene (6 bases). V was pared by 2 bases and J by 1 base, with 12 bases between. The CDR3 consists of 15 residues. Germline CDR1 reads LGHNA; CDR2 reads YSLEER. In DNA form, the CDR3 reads TGCGCCAGCAGCCAACACCGGGACTTTTCCTACGAGCAGTACTTC. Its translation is CASSQHRDFSYEQYF.

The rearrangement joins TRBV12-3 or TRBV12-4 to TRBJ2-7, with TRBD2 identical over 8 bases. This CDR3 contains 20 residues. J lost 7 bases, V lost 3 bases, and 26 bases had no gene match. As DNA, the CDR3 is TGTGCCAGCAGTTTTCGAGTTAGTTCTACGAGGACTAGCCTTTACAATGAGCAGTACTTC. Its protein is CASSFRVSSTRTSLYNEQYF.